A selection of T cell receptor beta chains follows, all from one sample in a study of blood T cell repertoires in COVID-19. TCRdb's copy holds only in-frame clones and misses some; the assay was immunoSEQ multiplex PCR. Of under 200,000 clones in the sample, 75% to 95% are singletons; the top ten hold approximately 0.5%. Sequences were obtained from peripheral blood. The source is a man over 45 with acute or convalescent COVID-19. CDR3s include the opening cysteine and the closing phenylalanine or tryptophan. D genes are given only for firm matches. Only part of the rows carry a size: once, few, many, or a class if the clone is expanded.

.	.	TRBJ2-3	13	TRBV7-3	CASSPFLTGTQYF	TGTGCCAGCAGCCCCTTCCTTACAGGGACGCAGTATTTT
.	.	TRBJ2-1	16	TRBV6-1	CASSAISRVTYNEQFF	TGTGCCAGCAGTGCGATCTCCCGGGTCACCTACAATGAGCAGTTCTTC
.	.	TRBJ1-6	14	TRBV28	CASSLAQGNSPLHF	TGTGCCAGCAGTTTAGCACAGGGTAATTCACCCCTCCACTTT
.	.	TRBJ1-5	15	TRBV30	CAWRGAGPSNQPQHF	TGTGCCTGGAGGGGAGCGGGGCCGAGCAATCAGCCCCAGCATTTT
.	.	TRBJ2-2	15	TRBV7-8	CASSLFGEHTGELFF	TGTGCCAGCAGCTTATTCGGGGAACACACCGGGGAGCTGTTTTTT
.	.	TRBJ2-3	17	TRBV4-3	CASSQEGAGGSTDTQYF	TGCGCCAGCAGCCAAGAGGGGGCCGGCGGCTCCACAGATACGCAGTATTTT
TRBD2	.	TRBJ2-2	15	TRBV9	CASSASGGNTGELFF	TGTGCCAGCAGCGCTAGCGGGGGGAACACCGGGGAGCTGTTTTTT
.	.	TRBJ1-2	14	TRBV6-5	CASTQGYTNYGYTF	TGTGCCAGCACGCAGGGCTACACGAACTATGGCTACACCTTC
.	.	TRBJ2-3	13	TRBV6-5	CASSSGPGDTQYF	TGTGCCAGCAGTTCGGGCCCGGGGGATACGCAGTATTTT
.	.	TRBJ2-3	15	TRBV7-6	CASSQKTTSTDTQYF	TGTGCCAGCAGCCAAAAAACTACTAGCACAGATACGCAGTATTTT
.	.	TRBJ1-2	14	TRBV5-5	CASSPSGTLYGYTF	TGTGCCAGCAGCCCGTCCGGGACTTTATATGGCTACACCTTC
.	.	TRBJ2-3	13	TRBV5-8	CASSSGPTDTQYF	TGTGCCAGCAGCTCCGGTCCCACAGATACGCAGTATTTT
.	.	TRBJ1-1	11	TRBV4-1	CASSSAGGAFF	TGCGCCAGCAGCTCAGCGGGTGGGGCTTTCTTT
TRBD2	.	TRBJ2-1	15	TRBV5-4	CASSPRLAGVYEQFF	TGTGCCAGCAGCCCAAGGCTAGCGGGGGTCTATGAGCAGTTCTTC
TRBD2	few	TRBJ2-7	13	TRBV9	CASSAGLAGRPNF	TGTGCCAGCAGCGCAGGACTAGCGGGTCGTCCGAACTTC
.	.	TRBJ2-7	13	TRBV18	CASSPGLPYEQYF	TGTGCCAGCTCACCGGGCCTTCCCTACGAGCAGTACTTC
TRBD1	.	TRBJ1-4	15	TRBV28	CASSPRGQGGEKLFF	TGTGCCAGCAGTCCCCGGGGACAGGGAGGTGAAAAACTGTTTTTT
.	.	TRBJ1-1	13	TRBV6-5	CASHRSGGTEAFF	TGTGCCAGTCACAGGTCGGGGGGCACTGAAGCTTTCTTT
.	once	TRBJ2-5	14	TRBV2	CASSDRGAEETQYF	TGTGCCAGCAGTGACCGGGGGGCGGAAGAGACCCAGTACTTC
.	once	TRBJ2-1	13	TRBV11-2	CASSLASYNEQFF	TGTGCCAGCAGCTTGGCTAGCTACAATGAGCAGTTCTTC
.	once	TRBJ1-5	12	TRBV28	CASSPSNQPQHF	TGTGCCAGCAGTCCGTCTAATCAGCCCCAGCATTTT
TRBD1	.	TRBJ1-6	16	TRBV6-2/TRBV6-3	CASSFRTGFTNSPLHF	TGTGCCAGCAGTTTTCGGACAGGTTTTACCAATTCACCCCTCCACTTT
.	.	TRBJ1-2	15	TRBV3-1/TRBV3-2	CASSQEGGLRYGYTF	TGTGCCAGCAGCCAAGAAGGAGGACTACGCTATGGCTACACCTTC
.	.	TRBJ1-3	16	TRBV7-3	CASSTPGGRSGNTIYF	TGTGCCAGCAGCACCCCTGGCGGCCGTTCTGGAAACACCATATATTTT
.	.	TRBJ1-3	15	TRBV28	CASSLTQGPGNTIYF	TGTGCCAGCAGTTTAACCCAGGGGCCCGGAAACACCATATATTTT
TRBD2	.	TRBJ2-2	15	TRBV7-3	CASSLSPGGYSELFF	TGTGCCAGCAGCTTATCCCCGGGAGGGTACTCGGAGCTGTTTTTT
.	.	TRBJ2-1	15	TRBV7-6	CASSPLNPTANEQFF	TGTGCCAGCAGCCCCCTCAACCCGACAGCGAATGAGCAGTTCTTC
.	.	TRBJ1-5	15	TRBV4-1	CASSQEGGGNQPQHF	TGCGCCAGCAGCCAAGAAGGGGGGGGCAATCAGCCCCAGCATTTT
.	.	TRBJ1-1	13	TRBV10-3	CAISESTGTEAFF	TGTGCCATCAGTGAGTCGACTGGCACTGAAGCTTTCTTT
.	.	TRBJ2-7	16	TRBV5-4	CASSNIPGQRTYEQYF	TGTGCCAGCAGCAACATCCCGGGACAACGTACCTACGAGCAGTACTTC
.	once	TRBJ1-1	14	TRBV6-5	CASSYNGVNTEAFF	TGTGCCAGCAGTTACAACGGAGTGAACACTGAAGCTTTCTTT
.	.	TRBJ2-1	15	TRBV19	CASSIGGSRGNEQFF	TGTGCCAGTAGTATAGGGGGTAGTAGGGGCAATGAGCAGTTCTTC
.	.	TRBJ1-5	15	TRBV7-2	CASSLGQGNNQPQHF	TGTGCCAGCAGCTTAGGGCAGGGAAACAATCAGCCCCAGCATTTT
TRBD1	.	TRBJ1-2	17	TRBV9	CASSVGGQGARINGYTF	TGTGCCAGCAGCGTAGGGGGACAGGGGGCGCGGATCAATGGCTACACCTTC
TRBD2	.	TRBJ2-7	16	TRBV27	CASSLGAGTDSYEQYF	TGTGCCAGCAGTTTAGGAGCGGGAACTGACTCCTACGAGCAGTACTTC
.	.	TRBJ1-1	13	TRBV3-1/TRBV3-2	CASSQQGKGEAFF	TGTGCCAGCAGCCAACAGGGGAAGGGTGAAGCTTTCTTT
.	few	TRBJ2-1	16	TRBV24-1	CATSDQSGLSYNEQFF	TGTGCCACCAGTGACCAGAGCGGGCTCTCCTACAATGAGCAGTTCTTC
.	.	TRBJ2-5	15	TRBV7-9	CASSRKGFSVFAQYF	TGTGCCAGCAGCCGAAAAGGCTTTAGCGTGTTTGCCCAGTACTTC
TRBD1	.	TRBJ1-2	14	TRBV9	CASSVEDRVYGYTF	TGTGCCAGCAGCGTAGAGGACAGGGTTTATGGCTACACCTTC
.	.	TRBJ1-5	15	TRBV6-5	CASRTVLYSNQPQHF	TGTGCCAGCAGGACAGTTTTATATAGCAATCAGCCCCAGCATTTT
.	.	TRBJ2-1	16	TRBV6-2/TRBV6-3	CASSYNLASSYNEQFF	TGTGCCAGCAGTTACAATCTCGCCAGCTCCTACAATGAGCAGTTCTTC
.	.	TRBJ2-2	15	TRBV4-1	CASSPSPTNTGELFF	TGCGCCAGCAGCCCGAGCCCCACGAACACCGGGGAGCTGTTTTTT
TRBD2	.	TRBJ2-5	15	TRBV20-1	CSASQRGASQETQYF	TGCAGTGCTAGTCAGCGGGGGGCCTCTCAAGAGACCCAGTACTTC
.	.	TRBJ2-3	15	TRBV30	CAWSLGARGTDTQYF	TGTGCCTGGAGCCTCGGAGCGCGCGGCACAGATACGCAGTATTTT
TRBD2	.	TRBJ2-5	18	TRBV9	CASSVAGGGSGYQETQYF	TGTGCCAGCAGCGTTGCGGGTGGCGGGAGCGGGTACCAAGAGACCCAGTACTTC